This T cell receptor (beta chain) derives from a study of T cells expressing NK-cell markers. Across the whole study: Repertoires of TCR beta were obtained from T cells sorted as CD3+CD56+NKG2C+, CD3+CD56+NKG2C- and CD3+CD56-NKG2C+.

Germline V gene sequence: CDR1 MNHEY, CDR2 SMNVEV (reference sequence). The CDR3 sequence is 15 residues long. The cDNA for TCR beta came from 5'RACE template switching with UMIs. TCRdb re-called the 5' RACE reads and gives one entry per CDR3 protein, without DNA. This sample's clone table lists about 150,000 distinct CDR3 sequences. The sample was blood T cells: a sorted CD56 or NKG2C T cell subset, CD4+ or CD8+ T cells, or bulk PBMC T cells (not recorded which). The V gene is TRBV27, the J gene TRBJ2-1; TCRdb reports TRBD1, a call that lacks DNA to check it against. The TCR sequence derives from a man between 18 and 35 years old in good health. The CDR3 loop is CASSLNRVKYNEQFF.